These 8 T cell receptor beta chains were all obtained from the same sample, sequenced in a study of OX40 agonist ivuxolimab in advanced cancers. Using immunoSEQ multiplex PCR, the repertoire was profiled, and TCRdb retains in-frame clones only, with some absent. The data show some 99,000 clones, with about 90% seen just once and around 1.5% held by the top ten. The specimen comprised CD4+ or CD8+ T cells sorted from blood, sampled in a trial of the OX40 agonist ivuxolimab. The receptors here all came from an adult with an advanced solid tumor such as melanoma, head and neck, liver or kidney cancer.

The V call is TRBV11-3, the J call TRBJ2-7, with D perhaps TRBD2 (5 bases). Trimming took 1 base from V and 12 from J, leaving 13 bases between them. The CDR3 runs 12 residues. From germline, CDR1 is SGHNT and CDR2 YENEEA. The CDR3: CASSLVDGMPYF. As DNA, the CDR3 is TGTGCCAGCAGCTTAGTCGACGGGATGCCGTACTTC. Using reference TRBV11-3 and TRBJ2-7 for the parts outside the CDR3, the full variable domain is EAGVVQSPRYKIIEKKQPVAFWCNPISGHNTLYWYLQNLGQGPELLIRYENEEAVDDSQLPKDRFSAERLKGVDSTLKIQPAELGDSAVYLCASSLVDGMPYFGPGTRLTVT.

The chain combines TRBV10-3 with TRBJ2-1; TRBD1 matches 7 bases. The CDR3 covers 13 residues. With 4 bases clipped from V and 5 bases from J, the junction kept 2 bases outside the gene matches. The germline CDR1 and CDR2 sequences are ENHRY and SYGVKD. DNA of the CDR3: TGTGCCATCAGTGTAACAGGGGACAATGAGCAGTTCTTC. Amino acids: CAISVTGDNEQFF.

The V call is TRBV5-1, the J call TRBJ1-2; TRBD1 matches 7 bases. Germline assignment: CDR1 SGHRS and CDR2 YFSETQ. V shed 4 bases, J shed 3 bases, and the junction held 9 bases outside the gene matches. The CDR3 is made up of 15 amino acids. CDR3 DNA sequence: TGCGCCAGCAGCGTCCAACAGGGGTCACACTATGGCTACACCTTC. It is translated as CASSVQQGSHYGYTF.

The genes are TRBV4-1 and TRBJ1-4, with D tentatively TRBD1 (5 bases). Trimming shortened V by 3 bases and J by 3 bases, and 17 bases separated the two germline ends. This CDR3 contains 17 residues. The V gene's germline CDR1 is MGHRA and CDR2 YSYEKL. This chain's CDR3 is CASSHTTAGGPNEKLFF. CDR3 DNA sequence: TGCGCCAGCAGCCACACGACAGCGGGTGGGCCTAATGAAAAACTGTTTTTT.

The V call is TRBV7-9, the J call TRBJ1-4; D is possibly TRBD1 (5 bases). CDR3 length: 17 residues. V lost 4 bases and J lost 0, with 15 bases in between. CDR1 is SEHNR, CDR2 FQNEAQ, per germline (reference sequence). DNA of the CDR3: TGTGCCAGCAGCTGGGAGGGACCGATTGCAACTAATGAAAAACTGTTTTTT. The encoded protein is CASSWEGPIATNEKLFF.

This chain connects TRBV28 to TRBJ2-1, with D hard to call. CDR3 length: 13 residues. Germline lookup yields CDR1 MDHEN and CDR2 SYDVKM. Trimming removed 5 bases from V and 4 bases from J, with 9 bases in between. CDR3 in DNA: TGTGCCAGCAGTCCCCCAGGATACAATGAGCAGTTCTTC. It translates to CASSPPGYNEQFF.

V gene TRBV28 combines with J gene TRBJ2-7; D remains unclear. V shed 2 bases and J shed 0 bases, with 11 bases lying between them. This CDR3 has 15 amino acids. CDR1 is MDHEN, CDR2 SYDVKM, per germline. The CDR3, as DNA: TGTGCCAGCAGTTTAGACCCACATACCTCCTACGAGCAGTACTTC. Protein sequence: CASSLDPHTSYEQYF.

The chain couples TRBV4-1 to TRBJ2-7, with 13 nucleotides matching TRBD2. Losses at the gene ends were 1 base for V and 3 bases for J; bases not matched to a gene: 0. CDR3 length equals 15 residues. Germline values: CDR1 MGHRA, CDR2 YSYEKL. CDR3 in amino acids: CASSQGLAGGYEQYF. The CDR3 region has the DNA TGCGCCAGCAGCCAAGGACTAGCGGGAGGCTACGAGCAGTACTTC.